This TCR beta chain was observed in a study of T-cell reconstitution after alpha-beta-depleted transplantation in children. Construction of the TCRbeta library involved unique molecular identifiers. MiXCR, applied by TCRdb to the PCR reads, yields one record per CDR3 protein. Of over 550,000 distinct CDR3 sequences listed, roughly a tenth were seen once; the top ten hold roughly 4%. The CDR3 consists of 14 residues. Germline V gene lookup returns CDR1 SGHDT and CDR2 YYEEEE. Trimming pared 2 bases from V and 8 bases from J, leaving 14 bases between. This clonotype has only a few counts. Material: PBMCs from the stem cell graft donor, obtained from the stem cell graft. The chain employs TRBV5-6 and TRBJ2-1; D not certain. The TCR comes from a human donor who donated a stem cell graft to a child with acute myeloid leukemia. The CDR3 loop reads CASSFRSYIDEQFF. CDR3 DNA: TGTGCCAGCAGCTTTCGGTCATATATCGATGAGCAGTTCTTC.